The next 14 T cell receptor beta chains were all read from a single sample in a study of CD8 T cells in ankylosing spondylitis. Study observations and caveats: Seemingly characteristic of ankylosing spondylitis blood was a TCR beta motif consisting of about 8 highly homologous variants.

One entry per CDR3 protein results from TCRdb running MiXCR on the 5' RACE reads. The repertoire has 500,000 or so distinct CDR3 sequences, approximately 5.3% of them found once; the top ten carry around 3.6%. These receptors' antigens are unknown. The sequencing input was blood, either unsorted or a sorted T cell fraction (not recorded which). The receptor source for this set is a male donor with ankylosing spondylitis.

In this sample, this clonotype turned up many times. CDR3 sequence reads: CSARDWTGASNQPQHF. The CDR3 DNA is TGCAGTGCTAGAGATTGGACAGGGGCCAGCAATCAGCCCCAGCATTTT. V is TRBV20-1 and J is TRBJ1-5; 9 bases are a match to TRBD1. This CDR3 is 16 amino acids long. V gave up 0 bases and J gave up 1 base; unmatched junction bases: 4. CDR1 is DFQATT, CDR2 SNEGSKA, per germline (reference sequence).

This clonotype was detected a few times. The chain has TRBV27 and TRBJ2-3; D remains unclear. The CDR3 length is 14 residues. Per the germline V gene, CDR1 is MNHEY and CDR2 is SMNVEV (reference sequence). Trimming pared 2 bases from V and 4 bases from J, leaving 10 bases between. As DNA, the CDR3 is TGTGCCAGCAGTTTAACGGGTGGCGCAGATACGCAGTATTTT. This encodes CASSLTGGADTQYF.

This clonotype appeared many times. The V call is TRBV15, the J call TRBJ1-5, with D unclear. Trimming cost V 3 bases and J 9 bases, with 9 bases left between them. This CDR3 region has 12 residues. From germline, CDR1 is LNHNV and CDR2 YYDKDF (reference sequence). The CDR3 protein is CATSRGSGPQHF. DNA of the CDR3: TGTGCCACCAGCAGGGGGTCGGGGCCCCAGCATTTT.

The table lists this clonotype with many counts. V usage is TRBV25-1 and J usage is TRBJ2-5, with 12 bases identical to TRBD1. This CDR3 has 15 residues. The germline V gene has CDR1 MGHDK and CDR2 SYGVNS. V trimming: 2 bases; J trimming: 7 bases; junction bases outside the gene matches: 5. The CDR3 DNA sequence: TGTGCCAGCAGTGAACCGGGACAGGGGGCATGGACCCAGTACTTC. Amino acid sequence: CASSEPGQGAWTQYF.

In this sample, this clonotype turned up many times. The chain recombines TRBV5-1 with TRBJ2-1; 9 bases are a match to TRBD2. With 3 bases clipped from V and 4 bases from J, the junction kept 5 bases outside the gene matches. Germline V gene data show CDR1 as SGHRS and CDR2 as YFSETQ. The CDR3 has 15 amino acids. The CDR3 loop is CASSWASGIYNEQFF. Written as DNA, the CDR3 is TGCGCCAGCAGCTGGGCTAGCGGGATATACAATGAGCAGTTCTTC.

The chain carries TRBV20-1 and TRBJ2-3; D possibly corresponds to TRBD2 (5 bases). CDR1 is DFQATT and CDR2 is SNEGSKA in the germline V gene (reference sequence). V lost 0 bases and J 5 bases, leaving 15 bases between the germline ends. The CDR3 contains 15 residues. The CDR3 region is CSARDRRAGLDTQYF. DNA of the CDR3: TGCAGTGCTAGAGATCGGCGGGCAGGCTTAGATACGCAGTATTTT.

This clonotype was picked up many times. The chain employs TRBV12-3 or TRBV12-4 and TRBJ2-5; 7 positions agree with TRBD2. Losses at the gene ends were 3 bases for V and 1 base for J; bases not matched to a gene: 8. This CDR3 spans 16 amino acids. The CDR3: CASSFGRGGIQETQYF. The CDR3 region has the DNA TGTGCCAGCAGTTTTGGTCGCGGGGGAATCCAAGAGACCCAGTACTTC.

This clonotype was seen repeatedly, ten times or more. This rearrangement joins TRBV7-8 to TRBJ2-3; D uncertain. This CDR3 contains 13 residues. V gave up 5 bases and J gave up 5 bases, with 11 bases separating them. CDR1 and CDR2 (germline): SGHVS, FQNEAQ. The CDR3 nucleotides read TGTGCCAGCAGCCCCCGCGGAAGAGATACGCAGTATTTT. Protein: CASSPRGRDTQYF.

This clonotype was observed many times. The V and J genes are TRBV7-8 and TRBJ2-7, with 8 bases that match TRBD2. In germline, CDR1 is SGHVS, CDR2 FQNEAQ. Trimming cost V 6 bases and J 1 base; bases outside gene matches: 5. The CDR3 covers 14 residues. CDR3 loop: CASRQLAASYEQYF. The CDR3 region has the DNA TGTGCCAGCAGACAACTAGCGGCTTCCTACGAGCAGTACTTC.

In this sample, this clonotype turned up many times. V gene TRBV7-9 combines with J gene TRBJ1-5; D possibly corresponds to TRBD1 (5 bases). The germline V gene encodes CDR1 SEHNR and CDR2 FQNEAQ (reference sequence). There are 13 residues in the CDR3. V shed 4 bases and J shed 4 bases, with 8 bases lying between them. CDR3 amino acids: CASSSGGNQPQHF. CDR3 DNA sequence: TGTGCCAGCAGCTCGGGGGGGAATCAGCCCCAGCATTTT.

There are many counts of this clonotype. The CDR3, as DNA: TGTGCCAGCAGTTTTGGACGGCGCTGGGGCTCCTACGAGCAGTACTTC. This encodes CASSFGRRWGSYEQYF. The chain couples TRBV6-2 or TRBV6-3 to TRBJ2-7; D gene uncertain. Per the germline V gene, CDR1 is MNHEY and CDR2 is SVGEGT. The CDR3 consists of 16 residues. The V and J ends lost 4 bases and 0 bases respectively, with 16 bases between them.

This clonotype was counted ten times or more. The rearrangement joins TRBV29-1 to TRBJ1-1; unclear D gene. The CDR3 has 16 residues. CDR1 and CDR2 (germline): SQVTM, ANQGSEA. Between the trimmed V and J ends, which lost 2 bases and 1 base, there was a span of 17 bases. The CDR3: CSVERVTGKPNTEAFF. CDR3 nucleotides: TGCAGCGTTGAAAGGGTAACGGGAAAGCCGAACACTGAAGCTTTCTTT. The entire variable domain, with the rest obtained from reference TRBV29-1 and TRBJ1-1, is as follows: SAVISQKPSRDICQRGTSLTIQCQVDSQVTMMFWYRQQPGQSLTLIATANQGSEATYESGFVIDKFPISRPNLTFSTLTVSNMSPEDSSIYLCSVERVTGKPNTEAFFGQGTRLTVV.

This clonotype was observed at least ten times. V gene TRBV20-1 combines with J gene TRBJ2-3; TRBD2 aligns across 9 bases. The CDR3 is made up of 15 amino acids. Trimming at V came to 5 bases and at J to 3 bases, leaving 9 bases not matched to a gene. From germline, CDR1 is DFQATT and CDR2 SNEGSKA (reference sequence). The CDR3 DNA sequence: TGCAGTGCTCCGTTAGCGGGAGATGTGACAGATACGCAGTATTTT. Translated: CSAPLAGDVTDTQYF.

The chain has TRBV5-1 and TRBJ2-1, with D possibly being TRBD1 (7 bases). V dropped 4 bases and J dropped 8 bases, with 16 bases sitting between them. The CDR3 has 14 residues. CDR1 is SGHRS and CDR2 is YFSETQ in the germline V gene. The CDR3 loop reads CASSPPGGRHEQFF. The CDR3 nucleotides read TGCGCCAGCAGCCCCCCAGGGGGGAGGCATGAGCAGTTCTTC. The entire variable domain, with the rest obtained from reference TRBV5-1 and TRBJ2-1, is as follows: KAGVTQTPRYLIKTRGQQVTLSCSPISGHRSVSWYQQTPGQGLQFLFEYFSETQRNKGNFPGRFSGRQFSNSRSEMNVSTLELGDSALYLCASSPPGGRHEQFFGPGTRLTVL.